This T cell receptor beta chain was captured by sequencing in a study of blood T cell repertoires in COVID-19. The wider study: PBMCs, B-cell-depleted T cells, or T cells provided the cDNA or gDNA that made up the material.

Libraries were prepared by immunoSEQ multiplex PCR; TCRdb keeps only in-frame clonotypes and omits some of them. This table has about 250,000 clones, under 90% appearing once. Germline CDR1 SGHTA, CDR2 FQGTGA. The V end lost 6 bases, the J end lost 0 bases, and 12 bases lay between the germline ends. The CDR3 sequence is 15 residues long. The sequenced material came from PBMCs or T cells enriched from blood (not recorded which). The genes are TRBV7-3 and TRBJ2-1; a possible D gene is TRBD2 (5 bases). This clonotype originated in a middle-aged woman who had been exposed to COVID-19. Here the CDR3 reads CASSPTRDSYNEQFF. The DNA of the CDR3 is TGTGCCAGCAGTCCAACCCGGGACTCCTACAATGAGCAGTTCTTC. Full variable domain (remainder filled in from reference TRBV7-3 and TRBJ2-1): GAGVSQTPSNKVTEKGKYVELRCDPISGHTALYWYRQSLGQGPEFLIYFQGTGAADDSGLPNDRFFAVRPEGSVSTLKIQRTERGDSAVYLCASSPTRDSYNEQFFGPGTRLTVL.